What follows describes a single TCR beta chain. Its antigen is unidentified. Some clones are missing from TCRdb's copy, which holds only in-frame ones; the method was immunoSEQ multiplex PCR. This table holds more than 900,000 clones, around 78% found once. This sample was taken from a study of shared clonotypes between healthy human individuals. Study context: Each donor had three CD4 naive, three CD4 memory, two CD8 naive and one CD8 memory plate.

Study outcomes and limitations: Limited genetic and exposure-history diversity came from having few donors.

Germline V gives CDR1 SGDLS, CDR2 YYNGEE. The V gene end was trimmed by 0 bases and the J gene end by 3 bases; junction bases not matched to a gene: 3. The CDR3 has 15 residues. Caucasian adults living in Nashville, Tennessee, provided all samples. Subsets obtained from CD4+ cells comprised CD45RA+ naive and CD45RA-negative memory cells. The source material was memory CD4+ T cells from PBMCs. Regarding subset: CD45RA-negative fraction. The chain joins TRBV9 to TRBJ2-7; 10 positions match TRBD2. The receptor was isolated from a young man in good health. Some clones in this sample may be carry-over from other donors' samples. The CDR3 loop is CASSVDGTSDYEQYF. CDR3 nucleotides: TGTGCCAGCAGCGTAGATGGGACTAGCGACTACGAGCAGTACTTC.